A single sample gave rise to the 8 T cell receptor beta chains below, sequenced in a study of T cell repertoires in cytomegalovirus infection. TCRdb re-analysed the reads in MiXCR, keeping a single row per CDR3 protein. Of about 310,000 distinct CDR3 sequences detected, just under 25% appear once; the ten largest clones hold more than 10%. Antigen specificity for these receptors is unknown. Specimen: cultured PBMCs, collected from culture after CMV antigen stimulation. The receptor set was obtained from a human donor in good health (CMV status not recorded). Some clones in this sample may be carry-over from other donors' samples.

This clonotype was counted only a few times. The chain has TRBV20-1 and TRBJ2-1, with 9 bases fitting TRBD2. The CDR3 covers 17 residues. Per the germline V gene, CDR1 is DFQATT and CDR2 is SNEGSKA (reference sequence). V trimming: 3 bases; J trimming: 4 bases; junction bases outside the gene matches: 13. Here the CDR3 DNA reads TGCAGTGCTAGTTTTAGCGGGAGATCCTATTCTTACAATGAGCAGTTCTTC. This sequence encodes CSASFSGRSYSYNEQFF.

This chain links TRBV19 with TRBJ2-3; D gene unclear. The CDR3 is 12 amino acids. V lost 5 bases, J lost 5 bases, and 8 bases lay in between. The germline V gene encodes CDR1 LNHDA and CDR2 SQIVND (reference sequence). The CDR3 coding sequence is TGTGCCAGTAGTGCCGCAAAAGATACGCAGTATTTT. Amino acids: CASSAAKDTQYF.

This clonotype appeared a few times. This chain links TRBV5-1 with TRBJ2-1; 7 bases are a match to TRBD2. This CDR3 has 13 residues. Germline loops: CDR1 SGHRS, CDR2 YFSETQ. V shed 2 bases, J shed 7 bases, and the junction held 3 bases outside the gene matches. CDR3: CASSFAGVNEQFF. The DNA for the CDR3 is TGCGCCAGCAGCTTCGCGGGGGTGAATGAGCAGTTCTTC. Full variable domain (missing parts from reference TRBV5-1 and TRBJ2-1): KAGVTQTPRYLIKTRGQQVTLSCSPISGHRSVSWYQQTPGQGLQFLFEYFSETQRNKGNFPGRFSGRQFSNSRSEMNVSTLELGDSALYLCASSFAGVNEQFFGPGTRLTVL.

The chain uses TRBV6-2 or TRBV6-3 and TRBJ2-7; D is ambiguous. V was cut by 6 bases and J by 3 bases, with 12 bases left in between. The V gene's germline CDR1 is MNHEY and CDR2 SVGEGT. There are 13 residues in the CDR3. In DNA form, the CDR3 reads TGTGCCAGCAGCTACGACTCCAACTACGAGCAGTACTTC. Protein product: CASSYDSNYEQYF.

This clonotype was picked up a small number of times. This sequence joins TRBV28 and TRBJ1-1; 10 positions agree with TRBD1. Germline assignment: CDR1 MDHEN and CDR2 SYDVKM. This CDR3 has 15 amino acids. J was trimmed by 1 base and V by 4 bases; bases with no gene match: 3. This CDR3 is CASSWDRGWNTEAFF. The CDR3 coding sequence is TGTGCCAGCAGTTGGGACAGGGGCTGGAACACTGAAGCTTTCTTT.

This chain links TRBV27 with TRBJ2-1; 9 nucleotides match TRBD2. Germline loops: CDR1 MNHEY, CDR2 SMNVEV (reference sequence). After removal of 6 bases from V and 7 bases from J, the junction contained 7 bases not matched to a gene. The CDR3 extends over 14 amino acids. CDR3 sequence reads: CASRLAGPLNEQFF. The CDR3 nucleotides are TGTGCCAGCAGGCTAGCGGGGCCCTTGAATGAGCAGTTCTTC.

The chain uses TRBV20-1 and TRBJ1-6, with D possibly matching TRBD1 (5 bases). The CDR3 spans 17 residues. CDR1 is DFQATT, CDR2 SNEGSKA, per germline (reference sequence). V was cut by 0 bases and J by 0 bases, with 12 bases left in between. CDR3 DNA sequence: TGCAGTGCTAGAGATCGGGACCCCAGCTCCTATAATTCACCCCTCCACTTT. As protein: CSARDRDPSSYNSPLHF.

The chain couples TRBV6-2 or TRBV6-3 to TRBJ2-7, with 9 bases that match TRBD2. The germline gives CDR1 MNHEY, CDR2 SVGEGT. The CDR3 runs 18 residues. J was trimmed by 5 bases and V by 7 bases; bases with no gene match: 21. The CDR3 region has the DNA TGTGCCAGCACCCCAAGCCCTAGCGGGATCACCCTTGGGAACGAGCAGTACTTC. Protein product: CASTPSPSGITLGNEQYF.